Sequencing of this T cell receptor (beta chain) was carried out in a study of cytomegalovirus exposure and HLA in healthy donors. Overall study context: The approximately 110 validation repertoires were reported in a later analysis to have been generated on the same platform as the approximately 700 first-cohort repertoires. Broader study findings: The TCR clusters that emerged in the first cohort tended, a later analysis found, to co-occur in the approximately 130 validation repertoires. A list of 150 to 200 TCR beta chains associated with cytomegalovirus was given.

The data were produced by immunoSEQ multiplex PCR, yet TCRdb's version contains in-frame clones alone and is incomplete. This sample has 150,000 to 200,000 clones, with about 82% found just once. On this clone: Antigen specificity is unknown.

CDR1 and CDR2 from the germline V gene are MNHEY and SMNVEV (reference sequence). V was shortened by 0 bases and J by 5 bases, with 10 bases between the two germline ends. This CDR3 comprises 14 residues. This receptor was identified in a young woman in good health and CMV-seronegative. What was sequenced was PBMCs. This chain uses TRBV27 with TRBJ1-1; the D is unclear. DNA of the CDR3: TGTGCCAGCAGTTTATCGGTAGGGAGGACTGAAGCTTTCTTT. It is translated as CASSLSVGRTEAFF.